The 27 T cell receptor beta chains presented below share a single source sample, sequenced in a study of breast tumors, draining lymph nodes, adjacent tissues. Using its own MiXCR run on the multiplex PCR reads, TCRdb lists one record per CDR3 protein. Among 20,000 to 25,000 distinct CDR3 sequences, around 68% were seen once, and the ten largest hold about 25%. The material sequenced was tumor-adjacent breast tissue. These receptors were collected from a female donor with breast cancer. Some clones in this sample may be carry-over from other donors' samples.

This sequence joins TRBV13 and TRBJ2-3; D gene unclear. This CDR3 comprises 14 residues. Trimming took off 5 bases at V and 4 bases at J, with 13 bases between the two ends. Germline CDR1 and CDR2: PRHDT and FYEKMQ (reference sequence). DNA of the CDR3: TGTGCCAGCAGCCAGAGGTCCGGGTCAGATACGCAGTATTTT. Translated: CASSQRSGSDTQYF.

This chain uses TRBV24-1 with TRBJ1-5; tentatively, D is TRBD1 (5 bases). Germline V lookup: CDR1 KGHDR, CDR2 SFDVKD. Between the trimmed V and J ends, which lost 4 bases and 6 bases, there was a span of 15 bases. The CDR3 totals 15 residues. CDR3 sequence: CATSDSNQGPQPQHF. The CDR3 bases are TGTGCCACCAGTGACTCAAACCAGGGACCTCAGCCCCAGCATTTT.

This clonotype has a handful of counts. V and J are TRBV29-1 and TRBJ2-2; no reliable D call. Germline V lookup: CDR1 SQVTM, CDR2 ANQGSEA. This CDR3 contains 11 residues. V was cut by 7 bases and J by 6 bases, with 9 bases left in between. The CDR3 region is CSARHSGELFF. The CDR3 bases are TGCAGCGCCCGACATTCCGGGGAGCTGTTTTTT.

The genes are TRBV20-1 and TRBJ2-5; 12 nucleotides agree with TRBD2. CDR1 DFQATT and CDR2 SNEGSKA come from the germline V gene (reference sequence). The CDR3 is made up of 15 amino acids. Unmatched junction bases numbered 8, after V lost 4 bases and J lost 5 bases. CDR3 in amino acids: CSATSGRGDLETQYF. CDR3 sequence (DNA): TGCAGTGCTACTAGCGGGAGGGGGGATTTGGAGACCCAGTACTTC.

The rearrangement uses TRBV19 and TRBJ2-1; D is perhaps TRBD2 (6 bases). V lost 5 bases, J lost 6 bases, and 14 bases lay in between. The germline gives CDR1 LNHDA, CDR2 SQIVND (reference sequence). This CDR3 has 14 amino acids. The CDR3 spells CASSPPGLRNEQFF. The CDR3 DNA reads as TGTGCCAGTAGTCCACCGGGACTCCGCAATGAGCAGTTCTTC.

This clonotype appeared a single time. An end of the junction does not agree with germline; a read error may underlie this. The V and J genes are TRBV7-2 and TRBJ2-7; 8 bases agree with TRBD1. Germline V CDR1 and CDR2: SGHTA, FQGNSA. This CDR3 has 15 amino acids. The CDR3 protein is CASSSGQGPVYGQYF. The CDR3 DNA follows: TGTGCCAGCAGCTCCGGACAGGGTCCTGTTTACGGGCAGTACTTC. Drawing the rest from reference TRBV7-2 and TRBJ2-7, the complete variable domain is GAGVSQSPSNKVTEKGKDVELRCDPISGHTALYWYRQSLGQGLEFLIYFQGNSAPDKSGLPSDRFSAERTGGSVSTLTIQRTQQEDSAVYLCASSSGQGPVYGQYFGPGTRLTVT.

This sequence joins TRBV19 and TRBJ2-3; D ambiguous. The CDR3 is 14 amino acids. Trimming removed 3 bases at V and 2 bases at J, with 9 bases between. Germline CDR1 and CDR2: LNHDA and SQIVND (reference sequence). The CDR3 loop is CASSMRQLTDTQYF. CDR3 bases: TGTGCCAGTAGTATGCGGCAGCTCACAGATACGCAGTATTTT. Complete variable domain (other parts from reference TRBV19 and TRBJ2-3): DGGITQSPKYLFRKEGQNVTLSCEQNLNHDAMYWYRQDPGQGLRLIYYSQIVNDFQKGDIAEGYSVSREKKESFPLTVTSAQKNPTAFYLCASSMRQLTDTQYFGPGTRLTVL.

The chain joins TRBV20-1 to TRBJ2-1; possible D gene TRBD1, 5 bases. The CDR3 sequence is 11 residues long. The germline CDR1 and CDR2 sequences are DFQATT and SNEGSKA (reference sequence). The V end was cut by 3 bases, the J end by 10 bases, with 10 bases between. DNA of the CDR3: TGCAGTGCTAGTGGACAAGGCGAGCAGTTCTTC. Translated: CSASGQGEQFF.

The V and J genes are TRBV20-1 and TRBJ2-5, with 8 bases identical to TRBD2. Losses at the gene ends were 6 bases for V and 0 bases for J; bases not matched to a gene: 9. Germline loops: CDR1 DFQATT, CDR2 SNEGSKA (reference sequence). The CDR3 has 15 amino acids. CDR3 sequence reads: CSAQKASGYQETQYF. CDR3 DNA sequence: TGCAGTGCACAGAAGGCTAGCGGGTACCAAGAGACCCAGTACTTC.

The CDR3 nucleotides read TGTGCCAGCAGTGATGCGCCCCAGCCCCAGCATTTT. It specifies CASSDAPQPQHF. The rearrangement joins TRBV2 to TRBJ1-5; D ambiguous. Germline V CDR1 and CDR2: SNHLY, FYNNEI. Trimming left V 3 bases short and J 7 bases short, with 7 bases between. CDR3 length: 12 amino acids.

This clonotype appeared many times. DNA for the CDR3: TGTGCCAGCAGCCAAGGGACAGGGGACACCGGGGAGCTGTTTTTT. Its protein product is CASSQGTGDTGELFF. The chain uses TRBV4-2 and TRBJ2-2, with 9 bases fitting TRBD1. The CDR3 has 15 amino acids. The ends lost 1 base at V and 3 bases at J; junction bases unmatched: 0. Per germline, CDR1 LGHNA and CDR2 YNFKEQ.

DNA for the CDR3: TGCAGTGCTAGATACAGGGTGACCTACGAGCAGTACTTC. It encodes CSARYRVTYEQYF. This chain joins TRBV20-1 and TRBJ2-7; D is possibly TRBD1 (6 bases). Germline V gene sequence: CDR1 DFQATT, CDR2 SNEGSKA (reference sequence). Trimming stripped 2 bases from V and 2 bases from J, with 10 bases between. This CDR3 region has 13 residues.

This clonotype appeared a single time. The chain carries TRBV5-1 and TRBJ2-1; the match to TRBD1 covers 7 bases. Trimming cost V 5 bases and J 12 bases; bases outside gene matches: 14. Germline V lookup: CDR1 SGHRS, CDR2 YFSETQ. This CDR3 is 14 amino acids long. This CDR3 reads CASSRQGDRVGQFF. Here the CDR3 DNA reads TGCGCCAGCAGTAGACAGGGTGATCGCGTTGGGCAGTTCTTC.

The rearrangement joins TRBV10-2 to TRBJ2-1; TRBD2 aligns across 15 bases. CDR1 and CDR2 (germline): WSHSY, SAAADI. The CDR3 runs to 17 residues. V lost 8 bases and J lost 4; bases outside the gene matches: 9. CDR3 sequence reads: CASAGTSGGTIYNEQFF. CDR3 DNA sequence: TGCGCCAGCGCCGGGACTAGCGGGGGGACGATATACAATGAGCAGTTCTTC.

J is TRBJ1-5 and V is TRBV6-6; D may be TRBD1 (6 bases). Germline CDR1 is MNHNY and CDR2 is SVGAGI (reference sequence). V lost 0 bases and J 4 bases, leaving 16 bases between the germline ends. The CDR3 loop spans 17 amino acids. The CDR3 region has the DNA TGTGCCAGCAGTTACTCGAATAGGGGGGGCCGTAATCAGCCCCAGCATTTT. It specifies CASSYSNRGGRNQPQHF.

The V call is TRBV28, the J call TRBJ2-7; 11 positions agree with TRBD1. Germline loops: CDR1 MDHEN, CDR2 SYDVKM. There are 16 residues in the CDR3. Germline trimming cut 3 bases from V and 2 bases from J; bases unmatched to any gene: 6. This chain's CDR3 is CASSFPWGQGAYEQYF. CDR3 sequence (DNA): TGTGCCAGCAGTTTTCCATGGGGACAGGGGGCCTACGAGCAGTACTTC.

This clonotype was detected only once. The chain joins TRBV6-1 to TRBJ1-5, with 9 nucleotides matching TRBD1. Germline V lookup: CDR1 MNHNS, CDR2 SASEGT. Trimming cost V 8 bases and J 0 bases; bases outside gene matches: 11. The CDR3 has 17 amino acids. The CDR3 DNA sequence: TGTGCCAGCCGGGACAGGGAGTATGGGGGTAGCAATCAGCCCCAGCATTTT. Translated: CASRDREYGGSNQPQHF.

The V and J genes are TRBV20-1 and TRBJ2-5; D might be TRBD1 (6 bases). Germline CDR1 reads DFQATT; CDR2 reads SNEGSKA (reference sequence). There are 12 residues in the CDR3. The ends were cut back, 1 base at V and 5 bases at J, with 8 bases in the middle. As DNA, the CDR3 is TGCAGTGCTAGAGCAGGGGTCGAGACCCAGTACTTC. Protein product: CSARAGVETQYF.

The chain joins TRBV29-1 to TRBJ2-5; TRBD1 might be the D (5 bases). The germline gives CDR1 SQVTM, CDR2 ANQGSEA. The CDR3 length is 14 residues. V lost 2 bases and J lost 0, with 10 bases in between. CDR3 sequence (DNA): TGCAGCGTTGAATGGGCCAGGGACCAAGAGACCCAGTACTTC. Amino acids: CSVEWARDQETQYF. Supplemented by reference TRBV29-1 and TRBJ2-5, the full variable domain reads SAVISQKPSRDICQRGTSLTIQCQVDSQVTMMFWYRQQPGQSLTLIATANQGSEATYESGFVIDKFPISRPNLTFSTLTVSNMSPEDSSIYLCSVEWARDQETQYFGPGTRLLVL.

This rearrangement joins TRBV24-1 to TRBJ2-7, with 8 bases that match TRBD1. J gave up 5 bases and V 4 bases, and 6 bases lay outside the gene matches. The CDR3 is made up of 14 amino acids. Germline CDR1 reads KGHDR; CDR2 reads SFDVKD. In DNA form, the CDR3 reads TGTGCCACCAGTGACCCAGGGGGCTCGGACGAGCAGTACTTC. It encodes CATSDPGGSDEQYF.

This clonotype was observed once. V is TRBV18 and J is TRBJ2-7; TRBD2 aligns across 7 bases. The CDR3 spans 13 residues. Trimming at V came to 9 bases and at J to 3 bases, leaving 8 bases not matched to a gene. Germline V gives CDR1 KGHSH, CDR2 LQKENI. The chain's CDR3 is CASRTSAYYEQYF. Here the CDR3 DNA reads TGTGCCAGTCGAACTAGCGCATACTACGAGCAGTACTTC.

At least ten counts were recorded for this clonotype. The V and J genes are TRBV3-1 and TRBJ2-1, with D possibly called TRBD1 or TRBD2 (5 bases each). V was trimmed by 4 bases and J by 9 bases, leaving 16 bases between them. Germline-derived CDR1 and CDR2 are LGHDT and YNNKEL (reference sequence). This CDR3 is 14 amino acids long. CDR3 region: CASSPSGEGPEQFF. The CDR3 nucleotides are TGTGCCAGCAGCCCAAGTGGTGAGGGGCCTGAGCAGTTCTTC.

This clonotype is medium-sized by share. The chain uses TRBV20-1 and TRBJ1-5; D is ambiguous. Germline V gene lookup returns CDR1 DFQATT and CDR2 SNEGSKA (reference sequence). V lost 7 bases and J 5 bases, leaving 15 bases between the germline ends. CDR3 size: 13 residues. CDR3 sequence reads: CSGVAGRDQPQHF. The CDR3 DNA follows: TGCAGTGGAGTTGCAGGTCGGGATCAGCCCCAGCATTTT.

The table lists this clonotype with a count of one. This chain links TRBV24-1 with TRBJ1-2; possibly TRBD1 for D (5 bases). This CDR3 has 13 amino acids. Germline V gene lookup returns CDR1 KGHDR and CDR2 SFDVKD. The germline V and J ends were trimmed by 7 bases and 7 bases, with 15 bases remaining between them. The CDR3 reads CATSEGEGFGYTF. Written as DNA, the CDR3 is TGTGCCACCAGCGAAGGGGAGGGCTTTGGCTACACCTTC.

V and J are TRBV3-1 and TRBJ2-1; the match to TRBD2 covers 13 bases. V was clipped by 4 bases and J by 10 bases; unmatched bases: 7. The CDR3 totals 15 residues. The V gene's germline CDR1 is LGHDT and CDR2 YNNKEL (reference sequence). The CDR3: CASSLGLAGVWEQFF. CDR3 nucleotides: TGTGCCAGCAGCCTTGGACTAGCGGGAGTTTGGGAGCAGTTCTTC.

The V and J genes are TRBV4-1 and TRBJ1-6; D perhaps matches TRBD1 (5 bases). This CDR3 is 17 amino acids long. V was clipped by 0 bases and J by 7 bases, with 16 bases between them. Germline V gene sequence: CDR1 MGHRA, CDR2 YSYEKL. CDR3 region: CASSQEGMGRVNSPLHF. The CDR3 DNA is TGCGCCAGCAGCCAAGAGGGAATGGGCAGGGTGAATTCACCCCTCCACTTT.

By its share, this clonotype is medium-sized. This chain connects TRBV7-9 to TRBJ2-7; 7 nucleotides match TRBD1. The CDR3 length is 13 residues. V shed 3 bases and J 4 bases; nucleotides not matched to a gene: 3. Germline CDR1 and CDR2: SEHNR and FQNEAQ (reference sequence). The CDR3 protein is CASSFYRGYEQYF. Written as DNA, the CDR3 is TGTGCCAGCAGCTTCTACAGGGGATACGAGCAGTACTTC.